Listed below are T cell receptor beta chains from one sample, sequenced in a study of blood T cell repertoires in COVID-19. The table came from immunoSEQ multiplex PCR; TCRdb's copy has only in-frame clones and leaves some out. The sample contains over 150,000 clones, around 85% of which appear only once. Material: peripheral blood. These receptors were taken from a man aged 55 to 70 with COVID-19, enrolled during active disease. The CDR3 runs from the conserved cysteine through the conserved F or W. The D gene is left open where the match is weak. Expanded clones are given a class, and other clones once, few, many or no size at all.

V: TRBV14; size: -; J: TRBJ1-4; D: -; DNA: TGTGCCAGCAGCCAATCCCCCGCGGGGGGAGGGAAACTGTTTTTT; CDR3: CASSQSPAGGGKLFF
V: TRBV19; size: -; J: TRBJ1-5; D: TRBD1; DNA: TGTGCCAGTAGTAGGGGACAGGGACATCAGCCCCAGCATTTT; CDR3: CASSRGQGHQPQHF
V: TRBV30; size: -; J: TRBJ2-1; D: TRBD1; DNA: TGTGCCTGGAGTAGGACAGGTCCCAATGAGCAGTTCTTC; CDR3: CAWSRTGPNEQFF
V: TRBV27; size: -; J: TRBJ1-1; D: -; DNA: TGTGCCAGCAGGCCGGGAAGCCTGGCGCACACTGAAGCTTTCTTT; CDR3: CASRPGSLAHTEAFF
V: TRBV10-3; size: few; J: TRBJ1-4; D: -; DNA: TGTGCCATCAGCTCGACAGTACTGAGAACTAATGAAAAACTGTTTTTT; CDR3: CAISSTVLRTNEKLFF
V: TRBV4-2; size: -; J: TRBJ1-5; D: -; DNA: TGTGCCAGCAGCCAAGATTTACCACAGGGCAATCAGCCCCAGCATTTT; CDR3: CASSQDLPQGNQPQHF
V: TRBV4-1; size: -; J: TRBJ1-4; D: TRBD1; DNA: TGCGCCAGCAGCCAGACAGGGCTTCGTGAAAAACTGTTTTTT; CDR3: CASSQTGLREKLFF
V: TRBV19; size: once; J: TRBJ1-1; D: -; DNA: TGTGCCAGTATAAAAGGAAACGGGGGCACTGAAGCTTTCTTT; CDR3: CASIKGNGGTEAFF
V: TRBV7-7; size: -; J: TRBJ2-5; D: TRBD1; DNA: TGTGCTAGCAGCCCATCCGGGACAGGGGGAGAGACCCAGTACTTC; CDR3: CASSPSGTGGETQYF
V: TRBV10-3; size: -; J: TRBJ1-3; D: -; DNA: TGTGCCATCAGTGAACGGAACAGGGACGCTGGAAACACCATATATTTT; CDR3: CAISERNRDAGNTIYF
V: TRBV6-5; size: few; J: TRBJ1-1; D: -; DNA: TGTGCCAGCTGGAGGGCGAACACTGAAGCTTTCTTT; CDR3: CASWRANTEAFF
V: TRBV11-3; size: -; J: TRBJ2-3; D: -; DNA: TGTGCCAGCAGCCAGCGAGAGGCGAGCACAGATACGCAGTATTTT; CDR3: CASSQREASTDTQYF
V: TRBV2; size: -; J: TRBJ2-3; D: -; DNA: TGTGCCAGCATACCACTAAGCACAGATACGCAGTATTTT; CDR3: CASIPLSTDTQYF
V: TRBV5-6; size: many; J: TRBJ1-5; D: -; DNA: TGTGCCAGCAGCCTCCTCACCCACAGATCCGATAGCAATCAGCCCCAGCATTTT; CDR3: CASSLLTHRSDSNQPQHF
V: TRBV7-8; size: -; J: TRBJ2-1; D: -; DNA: TGTGCCAGCAGCCGATACGAGAGCTCCTACAATGAGCAGTTCTTC; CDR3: CASSRYESSYNEQFF
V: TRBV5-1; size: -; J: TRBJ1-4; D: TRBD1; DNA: TGCGCCAGCAGCTTGGTCGGGACAGGGGACGCTGAAAAACTGTTTTTT; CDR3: CASSLVGTGDAEKLFF
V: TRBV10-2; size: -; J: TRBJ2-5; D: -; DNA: TGCGCCAGCCGACAAGACAACCAAGAGACCCAGTACTTC; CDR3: CASRQDNQETQYF
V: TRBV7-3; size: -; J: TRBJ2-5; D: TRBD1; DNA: TGTGCCAGCAGTATGACAGGGGGCCGGCAAGAGACCCAGTACTTC; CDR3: CASSMTGGRQETQYF
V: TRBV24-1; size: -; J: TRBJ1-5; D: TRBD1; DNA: TGTGCCACCAGTGATTCCAAGACCGGGACAGCGAACAATCAGCCCCAGCATTTT; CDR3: CATSDSKTGTANNQPQHF
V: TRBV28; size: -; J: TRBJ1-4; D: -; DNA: TGTGCCAGCACCAGCTCGACGGGAGAACTGTTTTTT; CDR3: CASTSSTGELFF
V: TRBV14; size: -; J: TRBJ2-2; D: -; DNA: TGTGCCAGCAGCCAAGAGCGCCTTAACACCGGGGAGCTGTTTTTT; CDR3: CASSQERLNTGELFF
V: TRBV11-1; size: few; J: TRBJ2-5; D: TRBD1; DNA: TGTGCCAGCAAAAGACAGGGGGCAGTGGAGACCCAGTACTTC; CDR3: CASKRQGAVETQYF
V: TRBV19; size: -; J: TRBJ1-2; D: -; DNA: TGTGCCAGCTCCCGAGCCGTAGCTAACTATGGCTACACCTTC; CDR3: CASSRAVANYGYTF
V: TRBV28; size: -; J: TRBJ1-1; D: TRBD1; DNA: TGTGCCAGCAGCCGCGGACAGGGGAAAGCTTTCTTT; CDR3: CASSRGQGKAFF
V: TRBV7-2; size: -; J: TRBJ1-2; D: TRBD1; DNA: TGTGCCAGCAGCTTAAAGGGGGCAAACTATGGCTACACCTTC; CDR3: CASSLKGANYGYTF
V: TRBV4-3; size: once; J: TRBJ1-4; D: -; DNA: TGCGCCAGCAGCCAATTTCAGAATAATGAAAAACTGTTTTTT; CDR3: CASSQFQNNEKLFF
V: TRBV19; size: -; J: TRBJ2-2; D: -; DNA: TGTGCCAGTACTGCAGGGAACACCGGGGAGCTGTTTTTT; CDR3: CASTAGNTGELFF
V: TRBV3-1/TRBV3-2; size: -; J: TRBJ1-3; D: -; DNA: TGTGCCAGCAGCCGGATAGACAGGAGCTCTGGAAACACCATATATTTT; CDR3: CASSRIDRSSGNTIYF
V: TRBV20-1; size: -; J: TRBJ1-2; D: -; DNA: TGCAGTGCTGGGGGGGATGGCTACACCTTC; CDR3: CSAGGDGYTF
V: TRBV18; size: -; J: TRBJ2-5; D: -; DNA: TGTGCCAGCTCACCACTATACGGGGACCAAGAGACCCAGTACTTC; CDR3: CASSPLYGDQETQYF
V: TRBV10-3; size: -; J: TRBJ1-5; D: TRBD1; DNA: TGTGCCACCAGGGGGCAGAATCAGCCCCAGCATTTT; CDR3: CATRGQNQPQHF
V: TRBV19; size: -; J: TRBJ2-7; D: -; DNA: TGTGCCAGTAGGGCCGGGACTTTCAGCTCCTACGAGCAGTACTTC; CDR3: CASRAGTFSSYEQYF
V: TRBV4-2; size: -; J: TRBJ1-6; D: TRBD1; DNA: TGTGCCAGCAGCCAAGATAATAGGGACAGGGTGGATAATTCACCCCTCCACTTT; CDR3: CASSQDNRDRVDNSPLHF
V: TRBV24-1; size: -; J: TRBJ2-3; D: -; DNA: TGTGCCACCAGTGCACCCAGGACTCACGCAGATACGCAGTATTTT; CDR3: CATSAPRTHADTQYF
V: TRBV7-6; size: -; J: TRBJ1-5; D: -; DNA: TGTGCCAGCAGCTTAGGCGCAGGCCCCTTTGGCAATCAGCCCCAGCATTTT; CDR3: CASSLGAGPFGNQPQHF
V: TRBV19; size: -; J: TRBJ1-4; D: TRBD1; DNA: TGTGCCAGTGGGGAAACCGGGACAGGGGGTGAAAAACTGTTTTTT; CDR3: CASGETGTGGEKLFF
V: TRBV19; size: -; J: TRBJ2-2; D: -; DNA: TGTGCCAGTAGTCTGAAACCGGGAGCGAACACCGGGGAGCTGTTTTTT; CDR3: CASSLKPGANTGELFF
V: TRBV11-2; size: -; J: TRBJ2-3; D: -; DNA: TGTGCCAGCAGCCCCCAGGGGACAAGCACAGATACGCAGTATTTT; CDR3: CASSPQGTSTDTQYF
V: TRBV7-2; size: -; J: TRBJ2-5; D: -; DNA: TGTGCCAGCAGCGCCCTACGGGGAGAGACCCAGTACTTC; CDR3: CASSALRGETQYF
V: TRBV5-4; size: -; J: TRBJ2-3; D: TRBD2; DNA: TGTGCCAGCAGCCGGGGACTAGCGGGATCAGATACGCAGTATTTT; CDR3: CASSRGLAGSDTQYF
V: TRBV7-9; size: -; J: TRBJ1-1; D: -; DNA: TGTGCCAGCAGCTTAGGTGGAGTCGGAACTGAAGCTTTCTTT; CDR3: CASSLGGVGTEAFF
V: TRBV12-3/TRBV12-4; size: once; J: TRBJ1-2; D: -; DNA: TGTGCCAGCAGTTTTAGTGCCAGCACTACCTACACCTTC; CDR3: CASSFSASTTYTF
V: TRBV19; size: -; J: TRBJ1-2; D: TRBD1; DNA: TGTGCCACCACTCGACAGGGGAACTATGGCTACACCTTC; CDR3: CATTRQGNYGYTF
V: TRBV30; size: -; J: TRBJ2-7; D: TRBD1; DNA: TGTGCCGGAAACAGGGGATCCTACGAGCAGTACTTC; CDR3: CAGNRGSYEQYF
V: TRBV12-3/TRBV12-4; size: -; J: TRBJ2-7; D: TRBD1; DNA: TGTGCCAGCAGTTCAGGACAGGGCTTCGAGCAGTACTTC; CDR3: CASSSGQGFEQYF
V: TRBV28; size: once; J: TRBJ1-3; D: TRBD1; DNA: TGTGCCAGCAGGACAGGGGGTTCTGGAAACACCATATATTTT; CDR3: CASRTGGSGNTIYF
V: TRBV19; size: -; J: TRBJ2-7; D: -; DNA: TGTGCCAGTAGTATAGGATACAGGGTTTGGGAGCAGTACTTC; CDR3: CASSIGYRVWEQYF
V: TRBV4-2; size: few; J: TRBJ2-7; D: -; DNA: TGTGCCAGCAGCTCATTTATGGAGGAGCAGTACTTC; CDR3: CASSSFMEEQYF
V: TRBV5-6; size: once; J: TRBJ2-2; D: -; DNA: TGTGCCAGCAGCTCCGGGACTGTAACCGGGGAGCTGTTTTTT; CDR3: CASSSGTVTGELFF
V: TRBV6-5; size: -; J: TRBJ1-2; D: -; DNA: TGTGCCAGCAGTTACCAGGGTGACTATGGCTACACCTTC; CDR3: CASSYQGDYGYTF
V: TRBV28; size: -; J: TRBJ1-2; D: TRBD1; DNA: TGTGCCAGCAGTCGGACAGGACCATATGGCTACACCTTC; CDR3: CASSRTGPYGYTF